The 7 T cell receptor beta chains below come from one sample, sequenced in a study of memory CD8 T cells in hepatitis C reinfection. Libraries were prepared by immunoSEQ multiplex PCR; TCRdb keeps only in-frame clonotypes and omits some of them. The repertoire consists of about 46,000 clones, with nearly 90% occurring once and the leading ten covering approximately 0.67%. The time point denotes: late/post reinfection, 12 to 24 weeks after detection. TCR sequencing was done directly ex vivo on sorted cells, without expansion in vitro. Sequencing was done on a sample of naive CD8+ T cells sorted from blood. These receptors all come from a man aged 18 to 30 with hepatitis C virus infection.

The rearrangement joins TRBV14 to TRBJ2-1; 10 nucleotides align to TRBD2. V shed 4 bases, J shed 9 bases, and the junction held 6 bases outside the gene matches. Looked up from germline, CDR1 is SGHDN and CDR2 is FVKESK. The CDR3 runs 14 residues. CDR3 nucleotides: TGTGCCAGCAGCCCAGCGGGAGGGCCTCTTGAGCAGTTCTTC. It translates to CASSPAGGPLEQFF.

This chain connects TRBV7-9 to TRBJ2-6, with D unresolved. The CDR3 loop spans 17 amino acids. V was cut by 5 bases and J by 4 bases, with 18 bases left in between. The germline V gene encodes CDR1 SEHNR and CDR2 FQNEAQ (reference sequence). Here the CDR3 reads CASSPPRVGTGANVLTF. The CDR3 DNA reads TGTGCCAGCAGCCCCCCTCGGGTAGGCACCGGGGCCAACGTCCTGACTTTC.

The genes are TRBV27 and TRBJ2-7, with D perhaps matching TRBD1 (6 bases). This CDR3 is built from 15 residues. The germline V gene encodes CDR1 MNHEY and CDR2 SMNVEV (reference sequence). Trimming left V 2 bases short and J 1 base short, with 12 bases between. The CDR3 is CASSLKGHESYEQYF. The CDR3 coding sequence is TGTGCCAGCAGTTTAAAGGGACACGAATCCTACGAGCAGTACTTC.

This chain links TRBV6-1 with TRBJ1-1; TRBD1 is a possible D gene (6 bases). CDR3 size: 15 residues. Trimming took off 6 bases at V and 1 base at J, with 15 bases between the two ends. CDR1 MNHNS and CDR2 SASEGT come from the germline V gene. For the CDR3, the DNA is TGTGCCAGCAGGGGGAGGGCAGGGGCGAACACTGAAGCTTTCTTT. Translated: CASRGRAGANTEAFF.

This chain connects TRBV18 to TRBJ1-1; 9 nucleotides align to TRBD1. The germline V gene encodes CDR1 KGHSH and CDR2 LQKENI. V was pared by 4 bases and J by 6 bases, with 6 bases of the junction left unmatched. The CDR3 loop spans 14 amino acids. The CDR3 nucleotides are TGTGCCAGCTCACAGCCGGGACAGGGCGCTGAAGCTTTCTTT. This gives the protein CASSQPGQGAEAFF.

The chain couples TRBV11-2 to TRBJ2-1, with D perhaps matching TRBD2 (5 bases). Trimming took off 1 base at V and 3 bases at J, with 10 bases between the two ends. The CDR3 length is 15 residues. From germline, CDR1 is SGHAT and CDR2 FQNNGV. The CDR3: CASSLVKRNYNEQFF. The CDR3, as DNA: TGTGCCAGCAGCTTAGTGAAGCGGAACTACAATGAGCAGTTCTTC.

The chain uses TRBV7-9 and TRBJ2-3, with D maybe TRBD2 (6 bases). V was cut by 8 bases and J by 4 bases, with 10 bases left in between. The CDR3 length is 12 residues. Germline V CDR1 and CDR2: SEHNR, FQNEAQ (reference sequence). The CDR3 is CASGGYSDTQYF. Written as DNA, the CDR3 is TGTGCCAGCGGAGGGTATTCAGATACGCAGTATTTT.